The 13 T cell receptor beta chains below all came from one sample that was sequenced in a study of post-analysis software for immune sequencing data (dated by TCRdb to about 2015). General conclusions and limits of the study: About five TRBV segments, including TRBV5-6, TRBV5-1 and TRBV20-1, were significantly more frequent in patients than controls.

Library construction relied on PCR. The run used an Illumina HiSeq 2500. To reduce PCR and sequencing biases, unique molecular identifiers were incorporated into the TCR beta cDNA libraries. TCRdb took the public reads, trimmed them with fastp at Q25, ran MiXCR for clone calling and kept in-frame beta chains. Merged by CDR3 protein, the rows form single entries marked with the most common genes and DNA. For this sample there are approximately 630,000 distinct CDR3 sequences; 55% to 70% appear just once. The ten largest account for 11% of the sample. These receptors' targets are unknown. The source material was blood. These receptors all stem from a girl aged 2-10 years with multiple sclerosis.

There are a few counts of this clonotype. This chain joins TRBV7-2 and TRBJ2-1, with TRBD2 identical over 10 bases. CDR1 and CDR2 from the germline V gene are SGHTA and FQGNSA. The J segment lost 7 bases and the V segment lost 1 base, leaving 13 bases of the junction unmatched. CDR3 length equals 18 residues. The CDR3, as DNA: TGTGCCAGCAGCTTAGTGGTGATAGCGGGGGGCCGAGGGAATGAGCAGTTCTTC. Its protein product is CASSLVVIAGGRGNEQFF.

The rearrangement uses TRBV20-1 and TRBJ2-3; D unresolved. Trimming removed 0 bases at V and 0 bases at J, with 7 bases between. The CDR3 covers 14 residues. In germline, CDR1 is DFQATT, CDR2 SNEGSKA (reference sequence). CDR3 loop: CSAREGWSTDTQYF. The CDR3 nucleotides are TGCAGTGCTAGAGAAGGGTGGAGCACAGATACGCAGTATTTT.

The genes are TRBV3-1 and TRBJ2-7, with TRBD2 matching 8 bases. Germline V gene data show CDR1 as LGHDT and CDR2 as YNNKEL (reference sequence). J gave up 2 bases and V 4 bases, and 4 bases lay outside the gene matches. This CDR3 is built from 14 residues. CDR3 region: CASSPSGSAYEQYF. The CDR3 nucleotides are TGTGCCAGCAGCCCCAGCGGGAGCGCCTACGAGCAGTACTTC.

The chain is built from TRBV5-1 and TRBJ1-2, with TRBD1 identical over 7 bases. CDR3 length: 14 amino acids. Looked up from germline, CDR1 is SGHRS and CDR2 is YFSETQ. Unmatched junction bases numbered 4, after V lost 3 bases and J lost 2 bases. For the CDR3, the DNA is TGCGCCAGCAGCTGGGGACAGCAAAACTATGGCTACACCTTC. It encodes CASSWGQQNYGYTF.

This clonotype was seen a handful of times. CDR3 DNA sequence: TGTGCCAGCAGTTACTCGAACAGGATCCACTACGAGCAGTACTTC. Encoded protein: CASSYSNRIHYEQYF. The chain employs TRBV6-5 and TRBJ2-7, with D possibly TRBD1 on 5 matching bases. Trimming removed 0 bases at V and 3 bases at J, with 12 bases between. CDR3 length: 15 residues. Germline CDR1 reads MNHEY; CDR2 reads SVGAGI.

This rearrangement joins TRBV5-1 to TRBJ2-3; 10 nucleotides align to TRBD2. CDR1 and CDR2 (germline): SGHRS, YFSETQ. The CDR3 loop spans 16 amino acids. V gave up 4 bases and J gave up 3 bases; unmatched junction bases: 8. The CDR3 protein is CASSTGLAVGTDTQYF. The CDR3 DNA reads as TGCGCCAGCAGCACCGGACTAGCGGTGGGGACAGATACGCAGTATTTT. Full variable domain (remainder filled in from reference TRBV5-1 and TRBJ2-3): KAGVTQTPRYLIKTRGQQVTLSCSPISGHRSVSWYQQTPGQGLQFLFEYFSETQRNKGNFPGRFSGRQFSNSRSEMNVSTLELGDSALYLCASSTGLAVGTDTQYFGPGTRLTVL.

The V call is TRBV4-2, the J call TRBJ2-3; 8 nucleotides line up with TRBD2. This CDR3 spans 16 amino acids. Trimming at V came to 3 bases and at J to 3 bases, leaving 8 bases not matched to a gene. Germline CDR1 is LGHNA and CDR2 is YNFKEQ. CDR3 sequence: CASSHSAGATTDTQYF. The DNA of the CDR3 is TGTGCCAGCAGCCACTCAGCGGGGGCCACGACAGATACGCAGTATTTT.

The CDR3 spells CASSFKLNRSGFSSYEQYF. The CDR3 nucleotides are TGTGCCAGCAGCTTTAAGTTGAACAGGAGTGGATTTTCCTCCTACGAGCAGTACTTC. The chain employs TRBV7-2 and TRBJ2-7, with D possibly being TRBD1 (5 bases). Trimming took off 3 bases at V and 0 bases at J, with 24 bases between the two ends. Germline CDR1 reads SGHTA; CDR2 reads FQGNSA. The CDR3 consists of 19 residues.

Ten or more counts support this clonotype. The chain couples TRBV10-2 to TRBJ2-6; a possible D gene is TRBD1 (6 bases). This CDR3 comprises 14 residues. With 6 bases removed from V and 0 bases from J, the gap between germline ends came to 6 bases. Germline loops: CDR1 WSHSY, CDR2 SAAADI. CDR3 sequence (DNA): TGCGCCAGCAGGGACAGCTCTGGGGCCAACGTCCTGACTTTC. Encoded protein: CASRDSSGANVLTF.

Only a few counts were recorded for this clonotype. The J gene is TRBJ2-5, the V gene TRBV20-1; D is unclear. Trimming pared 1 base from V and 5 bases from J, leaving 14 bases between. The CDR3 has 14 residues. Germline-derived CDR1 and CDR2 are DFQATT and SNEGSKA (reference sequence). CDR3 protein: CSARVSGRGETQYF. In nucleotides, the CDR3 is TGCAGTGCTAGAGTTTCGGGTAGAGGTGAGACCCAGTACTTC.

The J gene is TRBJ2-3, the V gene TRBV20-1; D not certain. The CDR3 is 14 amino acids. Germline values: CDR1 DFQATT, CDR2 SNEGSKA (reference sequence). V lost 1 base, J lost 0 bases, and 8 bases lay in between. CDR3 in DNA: TGCAGTGCTAGAGTTGGTTCTAGCACAGATACGCAGTATTTT. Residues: CSARVGSSTDTQYF.

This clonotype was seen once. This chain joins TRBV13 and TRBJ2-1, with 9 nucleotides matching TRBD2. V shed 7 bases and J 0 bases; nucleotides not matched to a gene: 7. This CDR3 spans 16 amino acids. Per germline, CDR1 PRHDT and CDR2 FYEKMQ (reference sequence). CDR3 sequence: CASKGLAGSSYNEQFF. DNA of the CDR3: TGTGCCAGCAAGGGGCTAGCGGGGAGCTCCTACAATGAGCAGTTCTTC.

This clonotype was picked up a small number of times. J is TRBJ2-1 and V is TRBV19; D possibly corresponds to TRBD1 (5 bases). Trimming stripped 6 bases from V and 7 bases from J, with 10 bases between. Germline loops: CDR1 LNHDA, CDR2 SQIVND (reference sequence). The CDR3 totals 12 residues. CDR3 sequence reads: CASSRAGNEQFF. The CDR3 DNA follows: TGTGCCAGTAGCAGGGCTGGGAATGAGCAGTTCTTC.